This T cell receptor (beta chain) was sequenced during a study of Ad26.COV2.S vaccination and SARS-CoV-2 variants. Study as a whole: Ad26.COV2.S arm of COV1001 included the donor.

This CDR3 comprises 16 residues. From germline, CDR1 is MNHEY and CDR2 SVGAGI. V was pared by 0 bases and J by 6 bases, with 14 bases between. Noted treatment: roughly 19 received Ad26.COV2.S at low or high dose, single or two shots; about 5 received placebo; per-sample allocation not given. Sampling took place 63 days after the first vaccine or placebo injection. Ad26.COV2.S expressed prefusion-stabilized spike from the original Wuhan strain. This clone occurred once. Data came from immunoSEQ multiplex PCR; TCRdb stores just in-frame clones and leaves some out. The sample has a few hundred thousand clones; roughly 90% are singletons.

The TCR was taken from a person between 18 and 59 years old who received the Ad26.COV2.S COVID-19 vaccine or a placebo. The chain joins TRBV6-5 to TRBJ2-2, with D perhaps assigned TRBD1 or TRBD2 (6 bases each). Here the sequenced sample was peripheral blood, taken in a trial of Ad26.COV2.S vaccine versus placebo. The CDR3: CASSYSPGAVAGELFF. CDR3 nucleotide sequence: TGTGCCAGCAGTTACTCACCGGGGGCGGTGGCCGGGGAGCTGTTTTTT.